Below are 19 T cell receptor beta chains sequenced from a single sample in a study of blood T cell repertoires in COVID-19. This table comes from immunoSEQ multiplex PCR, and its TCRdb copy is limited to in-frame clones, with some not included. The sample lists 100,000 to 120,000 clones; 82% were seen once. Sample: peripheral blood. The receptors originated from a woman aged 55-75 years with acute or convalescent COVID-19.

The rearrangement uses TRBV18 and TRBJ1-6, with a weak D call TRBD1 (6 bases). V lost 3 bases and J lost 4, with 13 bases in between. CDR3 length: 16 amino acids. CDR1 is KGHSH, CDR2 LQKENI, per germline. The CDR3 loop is CASSPDSRSYNSPLHF. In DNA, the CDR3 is TGTGCCAGCTCACCGGACAGCAGAAGTTATAATTCACCCCTCCACTTT.

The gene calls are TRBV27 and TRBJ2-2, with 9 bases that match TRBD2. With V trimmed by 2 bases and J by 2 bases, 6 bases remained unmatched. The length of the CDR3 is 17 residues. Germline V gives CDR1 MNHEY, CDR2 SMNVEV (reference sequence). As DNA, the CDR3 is TGTGCCAGCAGTTTAGATAGCGGGGGCCTTAACACCGGGGAGCTGTTTTTT. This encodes CASSLDSGGLNTGELFF.

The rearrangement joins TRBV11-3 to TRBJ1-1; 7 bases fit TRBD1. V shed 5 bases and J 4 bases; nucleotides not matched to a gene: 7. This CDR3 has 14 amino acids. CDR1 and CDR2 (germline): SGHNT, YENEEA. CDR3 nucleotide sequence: TGTGCCAGCAGCACAGTGTACAGGGGCACTGAAGCTTTCTTT. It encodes CASSTVYRGTEAFF.

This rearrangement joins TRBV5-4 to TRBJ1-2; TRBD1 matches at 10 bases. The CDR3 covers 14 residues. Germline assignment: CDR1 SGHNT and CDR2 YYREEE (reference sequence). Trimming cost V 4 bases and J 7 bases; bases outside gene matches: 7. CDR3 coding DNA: TGTGCCAGCAGCGCCGGACAGGGGGAGGGTGGCTACACCTTC. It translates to CASSAGQGEGGYTF.

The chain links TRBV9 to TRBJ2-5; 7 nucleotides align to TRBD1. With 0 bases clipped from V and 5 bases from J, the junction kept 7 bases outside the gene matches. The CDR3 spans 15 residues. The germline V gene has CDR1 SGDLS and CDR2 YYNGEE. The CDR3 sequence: CASSVGVTGLETQYF. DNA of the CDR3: TGTGCCAGCAGCGTAGGAGTGACAGGGTTGGAGACCCAGTACTTC.

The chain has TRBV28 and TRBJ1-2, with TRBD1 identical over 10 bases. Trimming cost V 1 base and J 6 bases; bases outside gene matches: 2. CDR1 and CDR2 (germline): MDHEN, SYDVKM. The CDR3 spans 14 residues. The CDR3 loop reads CASSLSGTGDGYTF. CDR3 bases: TGTGCCAGCAGTTTATCTGGGACAGGGGATGGCTACACCTTC.

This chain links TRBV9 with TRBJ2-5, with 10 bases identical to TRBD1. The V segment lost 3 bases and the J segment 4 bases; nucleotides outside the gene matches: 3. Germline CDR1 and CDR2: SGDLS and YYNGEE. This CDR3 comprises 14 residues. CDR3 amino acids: CASSEGQGGETQYF. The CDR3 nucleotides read TGTGCCAGCAGCGAAGGACAGGGGGGAGAGACCCAGTACTTC.

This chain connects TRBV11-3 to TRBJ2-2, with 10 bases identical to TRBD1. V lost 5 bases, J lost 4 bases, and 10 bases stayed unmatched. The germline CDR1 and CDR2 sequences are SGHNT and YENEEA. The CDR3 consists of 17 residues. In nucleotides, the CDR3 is TGTGCCAGCAGCCCCGGGGTCTGGACAGGGGGCACCGGGGAGCTGTTTTTT. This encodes CASSPGVWTGGTGELFF.

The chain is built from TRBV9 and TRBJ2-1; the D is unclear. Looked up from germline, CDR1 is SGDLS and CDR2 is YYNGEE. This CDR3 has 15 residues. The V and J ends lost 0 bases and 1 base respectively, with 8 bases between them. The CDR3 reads CASSVEGESYNEQFF. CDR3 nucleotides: TGTGCCAGCAGCGTAGAAGGAGAGTCCTACAATGAGCAGTTCTTC.

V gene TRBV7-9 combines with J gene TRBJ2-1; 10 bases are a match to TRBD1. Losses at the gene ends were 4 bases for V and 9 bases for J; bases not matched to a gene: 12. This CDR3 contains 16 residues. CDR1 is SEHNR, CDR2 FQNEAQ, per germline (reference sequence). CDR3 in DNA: TGTGCCAGCAGCTCACCCGGGACAGGGGTTTCCGGTGAGCAGTTCTTC. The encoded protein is CASSSPGTGVSGEQFF. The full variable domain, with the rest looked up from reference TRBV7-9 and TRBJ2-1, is DTGVSQNPRHKITKRGQNVTFRCDPISEHNRLYWYRQTLGQGPEFLTYFQNEAQLEKSRLLSDRFSAERPKGSFSTLEIQRTEQGDSAMYLCASSSPGTGVSGEQFFGPGTRLTVL.

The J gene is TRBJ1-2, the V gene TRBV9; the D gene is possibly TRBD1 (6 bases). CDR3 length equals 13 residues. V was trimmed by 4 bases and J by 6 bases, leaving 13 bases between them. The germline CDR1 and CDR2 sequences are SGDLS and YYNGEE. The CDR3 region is CASSPSGHDGYTF. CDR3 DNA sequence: TGTGCCAGCAGCCCGTCGGGACACGATGGCTACACCTTC.

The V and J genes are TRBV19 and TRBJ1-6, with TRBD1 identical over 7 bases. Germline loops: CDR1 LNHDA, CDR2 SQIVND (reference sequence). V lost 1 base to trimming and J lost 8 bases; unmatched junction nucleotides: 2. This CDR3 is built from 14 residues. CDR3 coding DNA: TGTGCCAGTAGTATAGCAGGGGGTGATTCACCCCTCCACTTT. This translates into CASSIAGGDSPLHF.

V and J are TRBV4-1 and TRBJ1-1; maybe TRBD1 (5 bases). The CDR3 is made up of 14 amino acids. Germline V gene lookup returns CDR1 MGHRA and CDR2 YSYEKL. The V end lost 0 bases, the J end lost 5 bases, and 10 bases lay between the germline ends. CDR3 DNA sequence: TGCGCCAGCAGCCAAGACCAGGGTGGAACTGAAGCTTTCTTT. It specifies CASSQDQGGTEAFF.

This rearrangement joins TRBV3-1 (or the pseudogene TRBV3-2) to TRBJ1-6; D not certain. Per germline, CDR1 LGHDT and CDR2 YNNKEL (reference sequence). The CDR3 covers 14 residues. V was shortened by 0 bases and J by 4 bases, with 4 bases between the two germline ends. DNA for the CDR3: TGTGCCAGCAGCCAAGAACGGTATAATTCACCCCTCCACTTT. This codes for CASSQERYNSPLHF.

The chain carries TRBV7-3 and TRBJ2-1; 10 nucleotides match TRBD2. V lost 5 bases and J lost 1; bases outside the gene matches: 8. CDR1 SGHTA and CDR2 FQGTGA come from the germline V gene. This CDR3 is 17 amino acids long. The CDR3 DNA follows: TGTGCCAGCAGCCCCGCCGAGCGGGGGGGATCCTACAATGAGCAGTTCTTC. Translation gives CASSPAERGGSYNEQFF.

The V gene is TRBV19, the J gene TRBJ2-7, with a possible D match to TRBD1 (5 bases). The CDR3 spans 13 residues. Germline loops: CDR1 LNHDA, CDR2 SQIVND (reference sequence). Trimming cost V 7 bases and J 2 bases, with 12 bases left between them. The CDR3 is CASTSGLTYEQYF. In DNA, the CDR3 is TGTGCCAGTACTTCAGGGTTAACCTACGAGCAGTACTTC.

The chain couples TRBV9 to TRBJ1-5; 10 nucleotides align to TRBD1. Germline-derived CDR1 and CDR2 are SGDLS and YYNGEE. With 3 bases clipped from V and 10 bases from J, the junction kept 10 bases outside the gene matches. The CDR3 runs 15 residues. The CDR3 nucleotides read TGTGCCAGCAGCGGCGGGACAGGGGCTTGGAGCCCCCAGCATTTT. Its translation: CASSGGTGAWSPQHF.

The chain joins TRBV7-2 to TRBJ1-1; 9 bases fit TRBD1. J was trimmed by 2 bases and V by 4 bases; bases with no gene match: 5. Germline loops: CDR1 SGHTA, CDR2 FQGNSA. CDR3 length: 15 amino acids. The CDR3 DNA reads TGTGCCAGCAGCTACAGGACAGGGGTTAACACTGAAGCTTTCTTT. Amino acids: CASSYRTGVNTEAFF.

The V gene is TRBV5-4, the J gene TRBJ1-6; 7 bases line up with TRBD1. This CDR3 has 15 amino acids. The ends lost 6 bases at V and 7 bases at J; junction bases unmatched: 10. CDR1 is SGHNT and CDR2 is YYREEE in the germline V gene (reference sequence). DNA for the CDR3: TGTGCCAGCACGAGTCAGGGGGTGGTGAATTCACCCCTCCACTTT. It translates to CASTSQGVVNSPLHF.